The subject of this entry is one T cell receptor (beta chain). Germline CDR1 and CDR2: SGHDN and FVKESK. There are 15 residues in the CDR3. V was pared by 3 bases and J by 6 bases, with 5 bases of the junction left unmatched. The data originate from a study of blood T cell repertoires in COVID-19. The method was immunoSEQ multiplex PCR; TCRdb's version includes in-frame clones alone and lacks a portion of them. There are a few hundred thousand clones in the sample; 75% to 90% occur only once, and around 0.84% lies in the top ten. The chain uses TRBV14 and TRBJ1-6; 7 nucleotides agree with TRBD1. The sequence derives from a man aged 25-40 years with acute or convalescent COVID-19. Sequencing was carried out using peripheral blood. CDR3: CASSQLTGSNSPLHF. The CDR3 bases are TGTGCCAGCAGCCAGCTGACAGGGTCTAATTCACCCCTCCACTTT.